This T cell receptor beta chain was sequenced during a study of shared clonotypes between healthy human individuals. Overall study: The donors, two women and three men, were aged 18 to 49. Per-donor plates numbered three CD4 naive, three CD4 memory, two CD8 naive and one CD8 memory. Study outcomes and limitations: Larger estimated richness was generally recorded for naive subsets relative to memory subsets. The represented genetic and exposure-history diversity was limited by the small number of donors.

Data came from immunoSEQ multiplex PCR; TCRdb stores just in-frame clones and leaves some out. The sample has about 1.9 million clones, 80% to 95% seen once. V lost 1 base and J lost 2, with 9 bases in between. The germline V gene encodes CDR1 MGHRA and CDR2 YSYEKL. The CDR3 has 14 amino acids. For this clone: Its antigen remains unknown.

Selected positively for CCR7 and CD45RO-negative, naive CD8 cells excluded terminally differentiated effector memory CD45RA+ cells. The sample taken for sequencing was naive CD8+ T cells from PBMCs. The rearrangement joins TRBV4-1 to TRBJ2-7; TRBD1 or TRBD2 may be the D gene (5 bases each). The source of this sequence is a man younger than 35 in good health. Some clones in this sample may be carry-over from other donors' samples. DNA for the CDR3: TGCGCCAGCAGCCAAGCACGGGACGCCTACGAGCAGTACTTC. It codes for CASSQARDAYEQYF.